These 11 T cell receptor beta chains came from one sample sequenced in a study of blood T cells in healthy people across ages. It was with a sample-barcoded 5' primer and a J-beta primer mix that a second PCR of roughly 6 to 11 cycles was run. TCRdb reanalysed the 5' RACE reads using MiXCR and keeps one entry per CDR3 protein. The sample yields 1.4 million to 1.5 million distinct CDR3 sequences, 40% to 50% seen once. The sequenced material came from blood. The receptors here all came from a woman between 18 and 30 years old in good health.

This clonotype was seen a few times. V usage is TRBV20-1 and J usage is TRBJ2-5, with D perhaps matching TRBD1 (6 bases). Germline V gene data show CDR1 as DFQATT and CDR2 as SNEGSKA (reference sequence). The CDR3 totals 12 residues. The V and J ends lost 6 bases and 4 bases respectively, with 12 bases between them. Written as DNA, the CDR3 is TGCAGTGCCCCCGGACAGTCAGAGACCCAGTACTTC. It codes for CSAPGQSETQYF.

This rearrangement joins TRBV6-5 to TRBJ1-4; possibly TRBD1 for D (5 bases). Germline CDR1 reads MNHEY; CDR2 reads SVGAGI. The CDR3 covers 13 residues. Trimming stripped 0 bases from V and 9 bases from J, with 8 bases between. CDR3 sequence (DNA): TGTGCCAGCAGTTACTCGGGGCGGAAAAAACTGTTTTTT. This sequence encodes CASSYSGRKKLFF.

This clonotype came up a few times. The rearrangement uses TRBV12-3 or TRBV12-4 and TRBJ1-6, with unresolved D. V was cut by 5 bases and J by 9 bases, with 14 bases left in between. The CDR3 sequence is 14 residues long. CDR3 sequence (DNA): TGTGCCAGCAGTCCCTCGGAGAGGGCTTCACCCCTCCACTTT. It yields the protein CASSPSERASPLHF.

V usage is TRBV20-1 and J usage is TRBJ1-4; D gene uncertain. The CDR3 has 17 amino acids. V lost 5 bases and J 8 bases, leaving 27 bases between the germline ends. Germline lookup yields CDR1 DFQATT and CDR2 SNEGSKA (reference sequence). In DNA, the CDR3 is TGCAGTGCTCGAACGGACCAAGAGACGGGGTTAGGGGAAAAACTGTTTTTT. This translates into CSARTDQETGLGEKLFF.

V gene TRBV12-5 combines with J gene TRBJ2-3; 14 bases line up with TRBD2. With 0 bases clipped from V and 2 bases from J, the junction kept 13 bases outside the gene matches. Germline CDR1 and CDR2: LGHNT and FRNRAP. The CDR3 extends over 21 amino acids. The CDR3: CASGLVRGGLAGVGFTDTQYF. The CDR3, as DNA: TGTGCTAGTGGTTTGGTACGAGGGGGACTAGCGGGAGTAGGTTTCACAGATACGCAGTATTTT. Based on the CDR3 plus reference TRBV12-5 and TRBJ2-3, the full variable domain is DARVTQTPRHKVTEMGQEVTMRCQPILGHNTVFWYRQTMMQGLELLAYFRNRAPLDDSGMPKDRFSAEMPDATLATLKIQPSEPRDSAVYFCASGLVRGGLAGVGFTDTQYFGPGTRLTVL.

This clonotype has more than one count but fewer than ten. The chain uses TRBV2 and TRBJ2-7; D is uncertain. The V end lost 11 bases, the J end lost 4 bases, and 18 bases lay between the germline ends. Germline lookup yields CDR1 SNHLY and CDR2 FYNNEI. The CDR3 runs to 13 residues. DNA for the CDR3: TGTGCCGGTGGAGTTACTCCCGTTTACGAGCAGTACTTC. Its protein product is CAGGVTPVYEQYF.

This CDR3 reads CASSQGADRINTEAFF. CDR3 sequence (DNA): TGTGCCAGCAGCCAGGGGGCAGACAGGATCAACACTGAAGCTTTCTTT. The chain uses TRBV14 and TRBJ1-1, with D maybe TRBD1 (6 bases). The germline V and J ends were trimmed by 3 bases and 2 bases, with 16 bases remaining between them. Germline CDR1 SGHDN, CDR2 FVKESK. CDR3 length: 16 residues.

J is TRBJ2-7 and V is TRBV3-1; 7 bases fit TRBD2. The germline V gene encodes CDR1 LGHDT and CDR2 YNNKEL (reference sequence). V lost 0 bases, J lost 5 bases, and 16 bases stayed unmatched. The CDR3 is made up of 18 amino acids. The chain's CDR3 is CASSQEARAGSGLDEQYF. The CDR3 nucleotides read TGTGCCAGCAGCCAAGAGGCCCGAGCGGGAAGCGGACTCGACGAGCAGTACTTC.

This chain uses TRBV6-2 or TRBV6-3 with TRBJ2-2; TRBD1 or TRBD2 may be the D gene (7 bases each). V lost 6 bases to trimming and J lost 7 bases, with 12 bases between them. CDR1 and CDR2 from the germline V gene are MNHEY and SVGEGT. The CDR3 runs 13 residues. In nucleotides, the CDR3 is TGTGCCAGCAGGACAGGGAGGGACGGGGAGCTGTTTTTT. It encodes CASRTGRDGELFF.

This clonotype came up a few times. The chain carries TRBV27 and TRBJ2-5; TRBD2 matches 7 bases. In germline, CDR1 is MNHEY, CDR2 SMNVEV (reference sequence). The CDR3 contains 14 residues. J gave up 3 bases and V 5 bases, and 6 bases lay outside the gene matches. CDR3 protein: CASSAGVAKETQYF. The DNA for the CDR3 is TGTGCCAGCAGTGCGGGGGTCGCGAAAGAGACCCAGTACTTC.

This clonotype was detected a few times. The chain combines TRBV19 with TRBJ2-7, with D unresolved. Germline CDR1 LNHDA, CDR2 SQIVND (reference sequence). The CDR3 contains 13 residues. The V gene lost 3 bases and the J gene lost 0 bases, with 6 bases spanning the gap. This CDR3 reads CASSIGGSYEQYF. CDR3 in DNA: TGTGCCAGTAGTATTGGTGGCTCCTACGAGCAGTACTTC.